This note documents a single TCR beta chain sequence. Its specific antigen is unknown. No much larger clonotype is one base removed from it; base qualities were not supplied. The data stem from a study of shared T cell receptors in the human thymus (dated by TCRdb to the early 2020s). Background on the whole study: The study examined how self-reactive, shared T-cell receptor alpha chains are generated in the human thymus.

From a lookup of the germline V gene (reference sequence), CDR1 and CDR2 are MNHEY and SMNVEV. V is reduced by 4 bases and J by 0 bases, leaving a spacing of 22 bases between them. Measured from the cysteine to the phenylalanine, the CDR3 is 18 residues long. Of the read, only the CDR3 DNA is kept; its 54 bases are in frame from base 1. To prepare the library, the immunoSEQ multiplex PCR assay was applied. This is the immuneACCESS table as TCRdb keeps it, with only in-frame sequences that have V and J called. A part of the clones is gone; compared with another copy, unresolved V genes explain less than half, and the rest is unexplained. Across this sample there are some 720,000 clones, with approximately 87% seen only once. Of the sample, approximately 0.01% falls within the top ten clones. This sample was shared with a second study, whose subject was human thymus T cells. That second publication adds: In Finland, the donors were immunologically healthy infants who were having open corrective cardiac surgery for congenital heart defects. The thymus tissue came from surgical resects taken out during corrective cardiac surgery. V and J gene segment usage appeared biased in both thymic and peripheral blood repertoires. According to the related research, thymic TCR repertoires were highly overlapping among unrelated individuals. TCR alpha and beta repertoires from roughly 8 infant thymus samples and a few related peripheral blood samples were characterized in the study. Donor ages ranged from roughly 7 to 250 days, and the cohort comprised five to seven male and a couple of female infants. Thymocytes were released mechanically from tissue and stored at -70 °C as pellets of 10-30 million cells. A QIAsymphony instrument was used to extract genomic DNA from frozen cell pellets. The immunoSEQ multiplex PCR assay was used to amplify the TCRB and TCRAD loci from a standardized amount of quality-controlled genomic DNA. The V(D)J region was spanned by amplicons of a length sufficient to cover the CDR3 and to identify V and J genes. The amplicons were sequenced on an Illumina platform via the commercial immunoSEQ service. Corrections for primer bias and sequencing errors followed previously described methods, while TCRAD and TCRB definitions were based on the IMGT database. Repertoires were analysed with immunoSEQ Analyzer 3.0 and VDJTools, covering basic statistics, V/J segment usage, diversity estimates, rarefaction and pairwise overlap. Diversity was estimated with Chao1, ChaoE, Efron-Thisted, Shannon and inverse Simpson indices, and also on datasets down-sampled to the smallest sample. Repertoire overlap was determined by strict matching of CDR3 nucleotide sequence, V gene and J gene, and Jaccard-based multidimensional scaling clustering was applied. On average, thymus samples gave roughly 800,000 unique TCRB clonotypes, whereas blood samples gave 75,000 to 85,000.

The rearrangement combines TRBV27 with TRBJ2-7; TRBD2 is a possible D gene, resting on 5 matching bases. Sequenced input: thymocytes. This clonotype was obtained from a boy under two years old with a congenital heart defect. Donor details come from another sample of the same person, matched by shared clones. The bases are TGTGCCAGCAGTTCCAAGTACTTAGCGCCCAGGAACTCCTACGAGCAGTACTTC. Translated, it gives CASSSKYLAPRNSYEQYF.